The 32 T cell receptor beta chains listed next were all sequenced from one sample in a study of T cell responses to AZD1222 COVID-19 vaccine. TCRdb's table, derived via immunoSEQ multiplex PCR, lists solely in-frame clones and lacks some. The sample consists of roughly 100,000 clones, 93% of them appearing once. The sequencing here drew on peripheral blood, taken on day 0 of AZD1222 vaccination. The receptor source for this set is an adult in good health.

The chain joins TRBV2 to TRBJ1-3; D remains unclear. V lost 6 bases and J lost 0, with 6 bases in between. The CDR3 length is 13 residues. Germline lookup yields CDR1 SNHLY and CDR2 FYNNEI. CDR3 bases: TGTGCCAGCAGCGTACGCTCTGGAAACACCATATATTTT. It encodes CASSVRSGNTIYF.

The chain recombines TRBV30 with TRBJ1-1; D is uncertain. With 3 bases removed from V and 3 bases from J, the gap between germline ends came to 8 bases. The CDR3 spans 12 residues. Germline V CDR1 and CDR2: GTSNPN, SVGIG (reference sequence). The CDR3 DNA reads TGTGCCTGGAGCCCCCCTTACACTGAAGCTTTCTTT. Protein sequence: CAWSPPYTEAFF. The full variable domain, rest sourced from reference TRBV30 and TRBJ1-1, is SQTIHQWPATLVQPVGSPLSLECTVEGTSNPNLYWYRQAAGRGLQLLFYSVGIGQISSEVPQNLSASRPQDRQFILSSKKLLLSDSGFYLCAWSPPYTEAFFGQGTRLTVV.

The chain carries TRBV19 and TRBJ1-3; 7 positions match TRBD1. The CDR3 covers 15 residues. V shed 6 bases, J shed 4 bases, and the junction held 9 bases outside the gene matches. Looked up from germline, CDR1 is LNHDA and CDR2 is SQIVND (reference sequence). The CDR3 here is CASSQTGILGNTIYF. The CDR3 nucleotides read TGTGCCAGTAGCCAGACAGGGATCCTCGGAAACACCATATATTTT.

The J gene is TRBJ1-5, the V gene TRBV10-3; 7 bases agree with TRBD1. The J segment lost 2 bases and the V segment lost 6 bases, leaving 4 bases of the junction unmatched. Germline CDR1 ENHRY, CDR2 SYGVKD. The CDR3 is 14 residues long. In DNA, the CDR3 is TGTGCCATCAGCGGGACAGCCGGCAATCAGCCCCAGCATTTT. Translation gives CAISGTAGNQPQHF.

The chain has TRBV11-3 and TRBJ2-7; 7 nucleotides match TRBD1. V dropped 1 base and J dropped 4; count of bases not matched to a gene: 1. The CDR3 contains 13 residues. CDR1 SGHNT and CDR2 YENEEA come from the germline V gene. CDR3: CASSLGRGYEQYF. The CDR3 DNA follows: TGTGCCAGCAGCTTAGGCAGGGGGTACGAGCAGTACTTC.

V is TRBV2 and J is TRBJ2-5; tentative D call: TRBD1 (6 bases). The CDR3 is 14 amino acids. V dropped 7 bases and J dropped 5 bases, with 17 bases sitting between them. Germline values: CDR1 SNHLY, CDR2 FYNNEI. Here the CDR3 reads CASNLQGNMETQYF. CDR3 nucleotides: TGTGCCAGCAACTTACAGGGAAATATGGAGACCCAGTACTTC.

This sequence joins TRBV18 and TRBJ2-2; D gene unclear. V was trimmed by 2 bases and J by 4 bases, leaving 8 bases between them. This CDR3 is built from 14 residues. Germline CDR1 KGHSH, CDR2 LQKENI. The CDR3 loop reads CASSPGSSTGELFF. The CDR3 coding sequence is TGTGCCAGCTCACCAGGATCTAGCACCGGGGAGCTGTTTTTT.

The chain is built from TRBV5-5 and TRBJ1-1; D gene ambiguous. Germline V gene data show CDR1 as SGHKS and CDR2 as YYEKEE (reference sequence). The CDR3 is 11 residues long. V lost 6 bases to trimming and J lost 1 base, with 4 bases between them. CDR3 DNA sequence: TGTGCCAGCAAGGAGAACACTGAAGCTTTCTTT. Protein sequence: CASKENTEAFF.

V usage is TRBV10-2 and J usage is TRBJ2-5; 12 positions agree with TRBD2. Germline-derived CDR1 and CDR2 are WSHSY and SAAADI. The V gene end was trimmed by 5 bases and the J gene end by 5 bases; junction bases not matched to a gene: 6. The CDR3 has 15 amino acids. DNA of the CDR3: TGCGCCAGCAGTTCGACTAGCGGGAGTTATGAGACCCAGTACTTC. Protein: CASSSTSGSYETQYF.

The chain is built from TRBV19 and TRBJ1-1; D is undetermined. The CDR3 extends over 13 amino acids. CDR1 is LNHDA, CDR2 SQIVND, per germline (reference sequence). V was shortened by 1 base and J by 5 bases, with 8 bases between the two germline ends. The CDR3 DNA reads TGTGCCAGTAGTATAGTAACGGGGACTGAAGCTTTCTTT. Protein product: CASSIVTGTEAFF.

The J gene is TRBJ2-2, the V gene TRBV7-3; TRBD1 matches at 9 bases. Germline lookup yields CDR1 SGHTA and CDR2 FQGTGA. The CDR3 sequence is 15 residues long. V lost 3 bases and J lost 7; bases outside the gene matches: 6. CDR3 in DNA: TGTGCCAGCAGCTTTACAGGGGGCATGGGCGGGGAGCTGTTTTTT. Encoded protein: CASSFTGGMGGELFF.

This chain links TRBV5-1 with TRBJ2-3; 7 bases line up with TRBD2. The V gene's germline CDR1 is SGHRS and CDR2 YFSETQ. V lost 3 bases and J lost 5; bases outside the gene matches: 15. This CDR3 has 17 amino acids. CDR3 loop: CASSSGLAANWGDTQYF. For the CDR3, the DNA is TGCGCCAGCAGCTCAGGGCTAGCGGCCAATTGGGGAGATACGCAGTATTTT.

The chain couples TRBV27 to TRBJ2-1; D ambiguous. V was shortened by 4 bases and J by 5 bases, with 12 bases between the two germline ends. Germline CDR1 and CDR2: MNHEY and SMNVEV (reference sequence). The CDR3 covers 14 residues. CDR3 DNA sequence: TGTGCCAGCAGTTCCGCTGCAGGAGACAATGAGCAGTTCTTC. Its translation: CASSSAAGDNEQFF.

The V gene is TRBV6-5, the J gene TRBJ2-7; D might be TRBD1 (5 bases). The CDR3 is 16 amino acids. V lost 4 bases to trimming and J lost 4 bases, with 20 bases between them. The germline V gene encodes CDR1 MNHEY and CDR2 SVGAGI. This CDR3 is CASSSPGSPKGYEQYF. CDR3 DNA: TGTGCCAGCAGTTCCCCTGGATCTCCCAAGGGGTACGAGCAGTACTTC.

V is TRBV6-5 and J is TRBJ1-2, with TRBD1 matching over 7 bases. Per the germline V gene, CDR1 is MNHEY and CDR2 is SVGAGI. V lost 4 bases, J lost 2 bases, and 7 bases stayed unmatched. The CDR3 has 15 residues. The CDR3 region has the DNA TGTGCCAGCAGTTTGCGGGACAGAAGAAACTATGGCTACACCTTC. It translates to CASSLRDRRNYGYTF.

CDR3 nucleotide sequence: TGTGCCAGCAGTCGGGATCTAAATGAAAAACTGTTTTTT. Its protein product is CASSRDLNEKLFF. The chain carries TRBV6-5 and TRBJ1-4; D is unclear. The germline gives CDR1 MNHEY, CDR2 SVGAGI. V was shortened by 5 bases and J by 5 bases, with 9 bases between the two germline ends. The length of the CDR3 is 13 residues.

The chain has TRBV7-3 and TRBJ2-7; TRBD2 matches 14 bases. This CDR3 comprises 15 residues. CDR1 is SGHTA and CDR2 is FQGTGA in the germline V gene. V shed 6 bases and J 4 bases; nucleotides not matched to a gene: 5. CDR3 DNA: TGTGCCAGCAGGTCCGGACTAGCGGGAGGTTACGAGCAGTACTTC. It yields the protein CASRSGLAGGYEQYF.

The chain uses TRBV28 and TRBJ1-2; 7 bases match TRBD1. CDR3 length: 15 amino acids. V shed 5 bases and J 4 bases; nucleotides not matched to a gene: 10. Germline V gene lookup returns CDR1 MDHEN and CDR2 SYDVKM. The CDR3, as DNA: TGTGCCAGCAGTCCCTGGACAGGATACGTCTATGGCTACACCTTC. It yields the protein CASSPWTGYVYGYTF.

The J gene is TRBJ2-7, the V gene TRBV7-9, with 7 bases fitting TRBD2. Per germline, CDR1 SEHNR and CDR2 FQNEAQ (reference sequence). The CDR3 is made up of 15 amino acids. The V gene end was trimmed by 1 base and the J gene end by 2 bases; junction bases not matched to a gene: 5. CDR3 sequence: CASSLGLARPYEQYF. CDR3 in DNA: TGTGCCAGCAGCTTAGGACTAGCCAGGCCCTACGAGCAGTACTTC. Using reference TRBV7-9 and TRBJ2-7 for the parts outside the CDR3, the full variable domain is DTGVSQNPRHKITKRGQNVTFRCDPISEHNRLYWYRQTLGQGPEFLTYFQNEAQLEKSRLLSDRFSAERPKGSFSTLEIQRTEQGDSAMYLCASSLGLARPYEQYFGPGTRLTVT.

V is TRBV27 and J is TRBJ2-1; TRBD2 matches at 8 bases. This CDR3 has 12 residues. The junction had 8 bases not matched to a gene; V was cut back by 9 bases and J by 10 bases. The germline V gene encodes CDR1 MNHEY and CDR2 SMNVEV (reference sequence). The CDR3 loop reads CASQTAGDEQFF. The CDR3 DNA is TGTGCCAGTCAAACAGCGGGAGACGAGCAGTTCTTC.

The CDR3 DNA reads TGTGCCAGCAGCCCTAGGACAGGTAGGGATACTGAAGCTTTCTTT. Its translation: CASSPRTGRDTEAFF. The chain has TRBV3-1 (or the pseudogene TRBV3-2) and TRBJ1-1; 7 bases are shared with TRBD1. With 4 bases clipped from V and 5 bases from J, the junction kept 10 bases outside the gene matches. The germline gives CDR1 LGHDT, CDR2 YNNKEL (reference sequence). The CDR3 runs to 15 residues.

The rearrangement joins TRBV19 to TRBJ2-2, with TRBD1 identical over 8 bases. V lost 10 bases, J lost 6 bases, and 13 bases stayed unmatched. This CDR3 contains 15 residues. Germline V gives CDR1 LNHDA, CDR2 SQIVND (reference sequence). CDR3 nucleotide sequence: TGTGCCACCACTGCGACAGGGGAATGGGCCGGGGAGCTGTTTTTT. Translation gives CATTATGEWAGELFF.

The V and J genes are TRBV2 and TRBJ2-2; D unresolved. Per germline, CDR1 SNHLY and CDR2 FYNNEI. Trimming took off 1 base at V and 2 bases at J, with 8 bases between the two ends. CDR3 length equals 15 residues. In nucleotides, the CDR3 is TGTGCCAGCAGTGAAGGTATCAGTAACACCGGGGAGCTGTTTTTT. It translates to CASSEGISNTGELFF. Full variable domain (missing parts from reference TRBV2 and TRBJ2-2): EPEVTQTPSHQVTQMGQEVILRCVPISNHLYFYWYRQILGQKVEFLVSFYNNEISEKSEIFDDQFSVERPDGSNFTLKIRSTKLEDSAMYFCASSEGISNTGELFFGEGSRLTVL.

This sequence joins TRBV6-5 and TRBJ1-6; D is unresolved. The CDR3 is 13 amino acids. Trimming took 8 bases from V and 8 from J, leaving 13 bases between them. Germline values: CDR1 MNHEY, CDR2 SVGAGI. CDR3 in amino acids: CASLFITDSPLHF. For the CDR3, the DNA is TGTGCCAGCCTATTTATAACCGATTCACCCCTCCACTTT.

The chain combines TRBV20-1 with TRBJ2-2; D unclear. The V end was cut by 6 bases, the J end by 7 bases, with 18 bases between. Per the germline V gene, CDR1 is DFQATT and CDR2 is SNEGSKA (reference sequence). The CDR3 is made up of 14 amino acids. Here the CDR3 reads CSASDPLVGGELFF. The CDR3 nucleotides read TGCAGTGCGAGTGACCCCCTCGTTGGCGGGGAGCTGTTTTTT.

V and J are TRBV6-5 and TRBJ1-2; D is uncertain. The CDR3 loop spans 15 amino acids. From germline, CDR1 is MNHEY and CDR2 SVGAGI. The V end lost 10 bases, the J end lost 0 bases, and 18 bases lay between the germline ends. CDR3 nucleotide sequence: TGTGCCACGACCTCGGGGTACACATCTAACTATGGCTACACCTTC. Translated: CATTSGYTSNYGYTF.

This chain connects TRBV7-9 to TRBJ1-2; D ambiguous. The CDR3 covers 12 residues. Trimming removed 4 bases at V and 6 bases at J, with 9 bases between. The germline gives CDR1 SEHNR, CDR2 FQNEAQ (reference sequence). The CDR3 protein is CASSSAPNGYTF. The CDR3, as DNA: TGTGCCAGCAGCTCCGCACCCAATGGCTACACCTTC.

The CDR3 nucleotides read TGTGCCAGCAGTTTCCGGTCGAACTATGGCTACACCTTC. This encodes CASSFRSNYGYTF. The chain is built from TRBV28 and TRBJ1-2; no reliable D call. V was cut by 3 bases and J by 2 bases, with 7 bases left in between. The CDR3 is 13 residues long. The germline V gene has CDR1 MDHEN and CDR2 SYDVKM.

The DNA for the CDR3 is TGTGCCAGCAATCCAGGGGCAGGGGGCCTGGGCTACACCTTC. It translates to CASNPGAGGLGYTF. The gene calls are TRBV9 and TRBJ1-2; TRBD1 matches at 8 bases. After removal of 6 bases from V and 8 bases from J, the junction contained 12 bases not matched to a gene. From germline, CDR1 is SGDLS and CDR2 YYNGEE. The CDR3 spans 14 residues.

J is TRBJ2-1 and V is TRBV7-6, with 7 bases lining up with TRBD2. Unmatched junction bases numbered 19, after V lost 2 bases and J lost 3 bases. The CDR3 is 20 residues long. Germline values: CDR1 SGHVS, CDR2 FNYEAQ. The CDR3 sequence is CASSLFPSVFSSGVYNEQFF. The CDR3 coding sequence is TGTGCCAGCAGCTTATTCCCTTCGGTCTTTTCTAGCGGAGTCTACAATGAGCAGTTCTTC. The complete variable domain, with remaining parts taken from reference TRBV7-6 and TRBJ2-1, reads GAGVSQSPRYKVTKRGQDVALRCDPISGHVSLYWYRQALGQGPEFLTYFNYEAQQDKSGLPNDRFSAERPEGSISTLTIQRTEQRDSAMYRCASSLFPSVFSSGVYNEQFFGPGTRLTVL.

The chain recombines TRBV27 with TRBJ1-1, with D possibly TRBD1 on 5 matching bases. The CDR3 has 13 residues. V shed 6 bases and J shed 2 bases, with 10 bases lying between them. Germline V gene lookup returns CDR1 MNHEY and CDR2 SMNVEV (reference sequence). The CDR3 bases are TGTGCCAGCAGCCGACAGTTTAACACTGAAGCTTTCTTT. Protein: CASSRQFNTEAFF.

The rearrangement links TRBV25-1 to TRBJ2-7; the D gene is possibly TRBD2 (6 bases). Trimming removed 1 base at V and 12 bases at J, with 25 bases between. The CDR3 runs to 16 residues. CDR1 MGHDK and CDR2 SYGVNS come from the germline V gene. The DNA of the CDR3 is TGTGCCAGCAGTGAATCTAGGGCGGCAGGACTACGTGGGGTGTACTTC. Encoded protein: CASSESRAAGLRGVYF.